A single TCR beta chain is shown here with its context. A Seattle source enrolled patients during active infection and followed them longitudinally. In the original processing: From reference gene primer amplification, estimates of nucleated cell counts were derived. Clones were read by immunoSEQ multiplex PCR, and TCRdb kept only the in-frame ones, dropping some. V, J and clone size are those of that table, while D and trimming were read from the DNA. Seen here are 450,000 or so clones, 80% to 90% observed once, and the top ten hold approximately 0.92%. These data belong to a study of blood T cell repertoires in COVID-19. The germline gives CDR1 SGHNT, CDR2 YYREEE (reference sequence). V gave up 1 base and J gave up 4 bases; unmatched junction bases: 2. The CDR3 runs to 15 residues.

The TCR was taken from a man in his late teens or twenties with COVID-19, enrolled during active disease. Sequenced: peripheral blood. V is TRBV5-4 and J is TRBJ2-3, with TRBD2 matching over 11 bases. CDR3 amino acids: CASSLKTSGADTQYF. DNA of the CDR3: TGTGCCAGCAGCTTGAAGACTAGCGGGGCAGATACGCAGTATTTT.